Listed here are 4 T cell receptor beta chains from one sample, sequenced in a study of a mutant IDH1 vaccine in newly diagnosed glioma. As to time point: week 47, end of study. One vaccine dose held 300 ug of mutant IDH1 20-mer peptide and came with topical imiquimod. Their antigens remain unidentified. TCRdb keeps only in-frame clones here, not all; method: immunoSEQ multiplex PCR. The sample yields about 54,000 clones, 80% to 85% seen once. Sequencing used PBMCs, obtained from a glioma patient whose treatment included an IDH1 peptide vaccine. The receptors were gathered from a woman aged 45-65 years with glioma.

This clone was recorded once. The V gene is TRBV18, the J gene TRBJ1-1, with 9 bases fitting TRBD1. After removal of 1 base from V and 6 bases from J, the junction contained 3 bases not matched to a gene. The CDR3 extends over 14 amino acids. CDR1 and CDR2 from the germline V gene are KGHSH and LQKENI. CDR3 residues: CASSPRQGDAEAFF. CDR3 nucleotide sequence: TGTGCCAGCTCACCACGACAGGGGGACGCTGAAGCTTTCTTT. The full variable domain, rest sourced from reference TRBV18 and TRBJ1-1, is NAGVMQNPRHLVRRRGQEARLRCSPMKGHSHVYWYRQLPEEGLKFMVYLQKENIIDESGMPKERFSAEFPKEGPSILRIQQVVRGDSAAYFCASSPRQGDAEAFFGQGTRLTVV.

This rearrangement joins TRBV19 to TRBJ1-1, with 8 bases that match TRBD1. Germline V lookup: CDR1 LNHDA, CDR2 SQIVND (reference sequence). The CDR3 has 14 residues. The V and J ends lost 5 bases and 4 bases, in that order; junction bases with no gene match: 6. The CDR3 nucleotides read TGTGCCAGTAGTCCGTGGACAGGGTCCACTGAAGCTTTCTTT. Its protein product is CASSPWTGSTEAFF.

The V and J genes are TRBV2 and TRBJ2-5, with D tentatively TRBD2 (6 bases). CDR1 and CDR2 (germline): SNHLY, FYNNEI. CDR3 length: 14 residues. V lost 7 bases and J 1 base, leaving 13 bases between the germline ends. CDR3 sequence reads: CASTHRGSQETQYF. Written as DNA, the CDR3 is TGTGCCAGCACGCACCGGGGGTCCCAAGAGACCCAGTACTTC.

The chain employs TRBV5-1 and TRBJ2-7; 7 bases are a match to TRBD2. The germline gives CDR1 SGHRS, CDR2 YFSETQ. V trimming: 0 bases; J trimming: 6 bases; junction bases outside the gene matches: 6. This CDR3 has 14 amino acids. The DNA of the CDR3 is TGCGCCAGCAGCTTGGCGCCGGGGGAGGGCGAGCAGTACTTC. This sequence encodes CASSLAPGEGEQYF.